Listed here are 31 T cell receptor beta chains from one sample, sequenced in a study of neurological immune-mediated disorders. TCRdb reprocessed the 5' RACE reads with MiXCR, giving one entry per CDR3 protein. The data show 15,000 or so distinct CDR3 sequences, around 14% seen once. The sequenced sample was CD8+ T cells from blood. Receptors were obtained from a female donor with HTLV-1-associated myelopathy (HAM/TSP).

This clonotype was seen a handful of times. The chain couples TRBV4-3 to TRBJ1-1, with D maybe TRBD1 (5 bases). V lost 4 bases, J lost 4 bases, and 10 bases lay in between. Per germline, CDR1 LGHNA and CDR2 YSLEER. The CDR3 has 13 residues. For the CDR3, the DNA is TGCGCCAGCAGCCTCCAGCAGGGCACTGAAGCTTTCTTT. Translation gives CASSLQQGTEAFF.

This clonotype was counted many times. The chain recombines TRBV5-5 with TRBJ1-1, with 10 bases aligning to TRBD1. V lost 4 bases, J lost 11 bases, and 8 bases stayed unmatched. The CDR3 extends over 13 amino acids. In germline, CDR1 is SGHKS, CDR2 YYEKEE (reference sequence). The CDR3 nucleotides are TGTGCCAGCAGCCCGGGACAGGGGAGTTGGGCTTTCTTT. Translation gives CASSPGQGSWAFF.

This clonotype was counted at least ten times. The V and J genes are TRBV20-1 and TRBJ2-3, with 15 bases aligning to TRBD2. V lost 0 bases, J lost 7 bases, and 14 bases stayed unmatched. In germline, CDR1 is DFQATT, CDR2 SNEGSKA (reference sequence). There are 19 residues in the CDR3. The CDR3 DNA is TGCAGTGCTAGAGATCTTGGGACTAGCGGGGGGTTGGCCCTAAATACGCAGTATTTT. Translation gives CSARDLGTSGGLALNTQYF.

This clonotype was recorded many times. The chain combines TRBV29-1 with TRBJ2-7; D unresolved. Trimming left V 5 bases short and J 2 bases short, with 10 bases between. The germline V gene has CDR1 SQVTM and CDR2 ANQGSEA. The CDR3 is 12 amino acids. This CDR3 reads CSVITEPYEQYF. CDR3 nucleotides: TGCAGCGTTATTACAGAACCCTACGAGCAGTACTTC.

The sample holds many counts of this clonotype. The V call is TRBV7-9, the J call TRBJ2-2; no definite D call. Germline V gene data show CDR1 as SEHNR and CDR2 as FQNEAQ (reference sequence). This CDR3 has 13 amino acids. V lost 1 base and J 7 bases, leaving 7 bases between the germline ends. The CDR3 here is CASSLGPGGELFF. The CDR3 nucleotides read TGTGCCAGCAGCTTAGGCCCCGGCGGGGAGCTGTTTTTT.

This clonotype was seen repeatedly, ten times or more. The chain uses TRBV30 and TRBJ2-1; D tentatively fits TRBD1 or TRBD2 (5 bases each). Trimming left V 1 base short and J 6 bases short, with 10 bases between. CDR1 is GTSNPN and CDR2 is SVGIG in the germline V gene (reference sequence). The CDR3 totals 13 residues. The CDR3 loop reads CAWSGGAGNEQFF. The CDR3 DNA reads as TGTGCCTGGAGTGGAGGGGCGGGCAATGAGCAGTTCTTC.

This clonotype was detected ten times or more. The J gene is TRBJ1-5, the V gene TRBV27; weak D call: TRBD1 (6 bases). Germline V gene lookup returns CDR1 MNHEY and CDR2 SMNVEV (reference sequence). V gave up 6 bases and J gave up 0 bases, with 12 bases separating them. The CDR3 runs 15 residues. The CDR3 here is CASRQGPDSNQPQHF. For the CDR3, the DNA is TGTGCCAGCAGACAGGGCCCAGATAGCAATCAGCCCCAGCATTTT.

This clonotype was observed at least ten times. V and J are TRBV11-2 and TRBJ1-2; 7 positions agree with TRBD1. The CDR3 runs to 13 residues. V gave up 0 bases and J gave up 8 bases; unmatched junction bases: 3. Germline V gene sequence: CDR1 SGHAT, CDR2 FQNNGV. CDR3 residues: CASSLETGLGYTF. The CDR3 nucleotides are TGTGCCAGCAGCTTAGAGACAGGGCTCGGCTACACCTTC.

This clonotype has at least ten counts. The chain uses TRBV10-3 and TRBJ1-3; D ambiguous. There are 13 residues in the CDR3. The V gene's germline CDR1 is ENHRY and CDR2 SYGVKD. The germline V and J ends were trimmed by 0 bases and 1 base, with 1 base remaining between them. The CDR3 reads CAISESSGNTIYF. The CDR3, as DNA: TGTGCCATCAGTGAGTCGTCTGGAAACACCATATATTTT.

This clonotype was detected many times. The chain uses TRBV4-1 and TRBJ2-1; D tentatively fits TRBD1 or TRBD2 (5 bases each). The CDR3 sequence is 16 residues long. Germline CDR1 reads MGHRA; CDR2 reads YSYEKL. Trimming shortened V by 1 base and J by 0 bases, and 10 bases separated the two germline ends. This CDR3 reads CASSQVGLASYNEQFF. CDR3 nucleotides: TGCGCCAGCAGCCAAGTGGGGCTAGCCTCCTACAATGAGCAGTTCTTC.

At least ten counts were recorded for this clonotype. The rearrangement joins TRBV19 to TRBJ2-7, with 8 bases lining up with TRBD2. Per germline, CDR1 LNHDA and CDR2 SQIVND (reference sequence). V lost 5 bases and J lost 6; bases outside the gene matches: 6. The CDR3 covers 13 residues. The CDR3 sequence is CASSAGLAGEQYF. Written as DNA, the CDR3 is TGTGCCAGTAGTGCCGGACTAGCTGGCGAGCAGTACTTC.

This clonotype was counted at least ten times. The chain couples TRBV7-9 to TRBJ2-2; 11 positions agree with TRBD2. V shed 6 bases, J shed 6 bases, and the junction held 9 bases outside the gene matches. This CDR3 has 16 residues. CDR1 is SEHNR and CDR2 is FQNEAQ in the germline V gene (reference sequence). The CDR3 spells CASRGHSGRAAGELFF. Written as DNA, the CDR3 is TGTGCCAGCAGGGGACATAGCGGGAGGGCCGCCGGGGAGCTGTTTTTT.

This clonotype is medium-sized. This chain joins TRBV5-1 and TRBJ2-1, with a possible D match to TRBD2 (6 bases). V was shortened by 3 bases and J by 3 bases, with 10 bases between the two germline ends. The CDR3 contains 14 residues. Germline V lookup: CDR1 SGHRS, CDR2 YFSETQ. Here the CDR3 reads CASSWGGGYNEQFF. The CDR3 nucleotides are TGCGCCAGCAGCTGGGGAGGCGGCTACAATGAGCAGTTCTTC.

Many counts were recorded for this clonotype. The CDR3: CASSLAGTGNGGDQPQHF. DNA of the CDR3: TGTGCCAGCAGCTTAGCCGGGACAGGGAACGGAGGAGATCAGCCCCAGCATTTT. This chain joins TRBV7-8 and TRBJ1-5, with 9 bases lining up with TRBD1. This CDR3 comprises 18 residues. Trimming took 0 bases from V and 5 from J; bases not matched to a gene: 11. CDR1 is SGHVS and CDR2 is FQNEAQ in the germline V gene.

This clonotype came up many times. The chain has TRBV24-1 and TRBJ1-3; D is perhaps TRBD1 (5 bases). The CDR3 totals 14 residues. Germline V CDR1 and CDR2: KGHDR, SFDVKD. V gave up 6 bases and J gave up 3 bases, with 11 bases separating them. The DNA for the CDR3 is TGTGCCACCAGTCCCCAGGGCGATGGAAACACCATATATTTT. Translating it yields CATSPQGDGNTIYF.

This clonotype was seen repeatedly, ten times or more. The genes are TRBV3-1 and TRBJ2-3; D might be TRBD2 (7 bases). V lost 4 bases and J lost 1, with 12 bases in between. Germline V gene lookup returns CDR1 LGHDT and CDR2 YNNKEL (reference sequence). The CDR3 is 15 residues long. In DNA form, the CDR3 reads TGTGCCAGCAGCCCGGCGGGGGCGGGCACAGATACGCAGTATTTT. Translated: CASSPAGAGTDTQYF.

This clonotype was detected many times. The chain uses TRBV20-1 and TRBJ2-3; 7 nucleotides line up with TRBD2. The J segment lost 0 bases and the V segment lost 2 bases, leaving 5 bases of the junction unmatched. The CDR3 is made up of 15 amino acids. CDR1 is DFQATT, CDR2 SNEGSKA, per germline (reference sequence). In nucleotides, the CDR3 is TGCAGTGCTAGAAATAGCGGGTCCAGCACAGATACGCAGTATTTT. It is translated as CSARNSGSSTDTQYF.

This clonotype was seen repeatedly, ten times or more. This chain links TRBV4-1 with TRBJ2-5; 9 positions match TRBD2. This CDR3 spans 16 amino acids. In germline, CDR1 is MGHRA, CDR2 YSYEKL. The ends lost 0 bases at V and 1 base at J; junction bases unmatched: 3. CDR3 nucleotide sequence: TGCGCCAGCAGCCAAGAGCCGGGACTAGCCCAAGAGACCCAGTACTTC. Amino acids: CASSQEPGLAQETQYF.

This clonotype was detected many times. Compared with germline, one end of the junction differs, possibly owing to a read error. J is TRBJ2-3 and V is TRBV29-1; tentatively, D is TRBD2 (7 bases). The CDR3 extends over 13 amino acids. Germline lookup yields CDR1 SQVTM and CDR2 ANQGSEA. CDR3: CSFEGGGADTQYF. Written as DNA, the CDR3 is TGCAGCTTTGAGGGGGGGGGGGCAGATACGCAGTATTTT.

Regarding this clonotype: At one end the junction does not follow the germline gene, possibly because of a read error. This chain connects TRBV4-1 to TRBJ1-1, with 8 bases that match TRBD1. Germline V CDR1 and CDR2: MGHRA, YSYEKL. The CDR3 is made up of 15 amino acids. In nucleotides, the CDR3 is TGTGACAGCAGGTCGGGACAGGCTAAGAACACTGAAGCTTTCTTT. This translates into CDSRSGQAKNTEAFF.

This clonotype occurred many times. The chain links TRBV4-1 to TRBJ1-4; no clear D gene. CDR1 is MGHRA and CDR2 is YSYEKL in the germline V gene. There are 17 residues in the CDR3. V dropped 4 bases and J dropped 0 bases, with 15 bases sitting between them. CDR3 sequence reads: CASSLRWATTTNEKLFF. For the CDR3, the DNA is TGCGCCAGCAGCCTCCGGTGGGCAACAACAACTAATGAAAAACTGTTTTTT.

This clonotype was counted at least ten times. The CDR3 region is CASSFRDRFNTGELFF. Written as DNA, the CDR3 is TGTGCCAGCAGTTTTAGGGACAGGTTTAACACCGGGGAGCTGTTTTTT. This rearrangement joins TRBV27 to TRBJ2-2; 8 positions match TRBD1. CDR1 is MNHEY, CDR2 SMNVEV, per germline (reference sequence). The CDR3 contains 16 residues. V shed 3 bases and J 2 bases; nucleotides not matched to a gene: 5.

Ten or more counts support this clonotype. The chain recombines TRBV11-2 with TRBJ2-7, with D possibly being TRBD2 (6 bases). The CDR3 covers 16 residues. Trimming took 5 bases from V and 3 from J, leaving 20 bases between them. CDR1 SGHAT and CDR2 FQNNGV come from the germline V gene. The CDR3 region has the DNA TGTGCCAGCAGCCATCCTGCCGGGACTGCCTACTACGAGCAGTACTTC. Amino acid sequence: CASSHPAGTAYYEQYF.

Ten or more counts support this clonotype. V is TRBV9 and J is TRBJ2-1; D may be TRBD1 or TRBD2 (5 bases each). This CDR3 has 15 amino acids. The V gene lost 2 bases and the J gene lost 7 bases, with 16 bases spanning the gap. Germline assignment: CDR1 SGDLS and CDR2 YYNGEE. CDR3 region: CASSVNLWGSNEQFF. The CDR3 region has the DNA TGTGCCAGCAGCGTTAACCTCTGGGGGAGTAATGAGCAGTTCTTC.

This clonotype was counted many times. The chain has TRBV4-2 and TRBJ2-7; 12 nucleotides match TRBD2. Unmatched junction bases numbered 4, after V lost 1 base and J lost 3 bases. CDR1 is LGHNA and CDR2 is YNFKEQ in the germline V gene. The CDR3 consists of 16 residues. The CDR3 coding sequence is TGTGCCAGCAGCCAAGCCCCTAGCGGGGGGGGCTACGAGCAGTACTTC. The encoded protein is CASSQAPSGGGYEQYF.

This clonotype is classed as medium-sized. The rearrangement links TRBV5-5 to TRBJ2-7; a weak D match, TRBD1 (6 bases). CDR3 length: 16 amino acids. The V gene's germline CDR1 is SGHKS and CDR2 YYEKEE (reference sequence). The V and J ends lost 0 bases and 5 bases respectively, with 18 bases between them. The CDR3 DNA reads as TGTGCCAGCAGCTTGGACTCATCAGCAGGGGCCGACGAGCAGTACTTC. It specifies CASSLDSSAGADEQYF.

In its sample, this clonotype was seen many times. The chain has TRBV4-1 and TRBJ1-4, with D hard to call. Germline lookup yields CDR1 MGHRA and CDR2 YSYEKL. CDR3 length equals 14 residues. Trimming pared 4 bases from V and 4 bases from J, leaving 10 bases between. CDR3 residues: CASSPGQLNEKLFF. CDR3 bases: TGCGCCAGCAGCCCCGGCCAGCTTAATGAAAAACTGTTTTTT.

This clonotype was counted many times. The chain is built from TRBV7-8 and TRBJ2-7, with D possibly matching TRBD2 (6 bases). Trimming cost V 5 bases and J 4 bases, with 12 bases left between them. The CDR3 loop spans 13 amino acids. Per the germline V gene, CDR1 is SGHVS and CDR2 is FQNEAQ. CDR3 nucleotides: TGTGCCAGCAGCCTCCCTGGGGGGTACGAGCAGTACTTC. As protein: CASSLPGGYEQYF.

This clonotype is medium-sized within its sample. The gene calls are TRBV5-1 and TRBJ2-7; no reliable D call. The CDR3 sequence is 14 residues long. Germline V gene sequence: CDR1 SGHRS, CDR2 YFSETQ. Trimming pared 0 bases from V and 1 base from J, leaving 8 bases between. Here the CDR3 DNA reads TGCGCCAGCAGCTTGGGAGTACTATCCTACGAGCAGTACTTC. Its protein is CASSLGVLSYEQYF. The full variable domain, in which reference TRBV5-1 and TRBJ2-7 provide the parts outside the CDR3, is KAGVTQTPRYLIKTRGQQVTLSCSPISGHRSVSWYQQTPGQGLQFLFEYFSETQRNKGNFPGRFSGRQFSNSRSEMNVSTLELGDSALYLCASSLGVLSYEQYFGPGTRLTVT.

Ten or more counts support this clonotype. The chain carries TRBV27 and TRBJ2-3, with 7 bases fitting TRBD2. From germline, CDR1 is MNHEY and CDR2 SMNVEV (reference sequence). The junction had 6 bases not matched to a gene; V was cut back by 2 bases and J by 4 bases. This CDR3 spans 15 amino acids. The CDR3 reads CASSLAAGRPDTQYF. The CDR3 DNA is TGTGCCAGCAGTTTAGCAGCGGGAAGACCAGATACGCAGTATTTT.

With respect to this clonotype: One junction end does not reproduce the germline sequence, and a read error may be involved. The CDR3 reads CANSLLGLAGEMGVFNEQFF. CDR3 nucleotide sequence: TGTGCCAACAGTTTACTAGGACTAGCGGGAGAGATGGGTGTCTTCAATGAGCAGTTCTTC. The chain couples TRBV12-3 or TRBV12-4 to TRBJ2-1; 13 nucleotides agree with TRBD2. The CDR3 covers 20 residues.